The present TCR beta chain was sequenced within a study of blood T cell repertoires in COVID-19. Overall study context: Samples taken during acute and convalescent COVID-19 were collected in the United States, Italy and Spain.

CDR1 and CDR2 (germline): SGHTA, FQGNSA. After removal of 1 base from V and 8 bases from J, the junction contained 8 bases not matched to a gene. There are 16 residues in the CDR3. Study processing details: For nucleated cells, counts were estimated from reference gene primer amplification. Profiled with immunoSEQ multiplex PCR; TCRdb holds only in-frame clones, not every one. D and trimming come from the DNA, and the V and J calls and clone size come from that table. The repertoire has roughly 81,000 clones, around 87% of them found once; the top ten carry more than 4%. The TCR sequence derives from a middle-aged man with acute or convalescent COVID-19. The rearrangement joins TRBV7-2 to TRBJ1-4; 9 bases match TRBD1. The sample was peripheral blood. This CDR3 is CASSLVGQGLPEKLFF. CDR3 nucleotide sequence: TGTGCCAGCAGCTTAGTGGGACAGGGTCTCCCGGAAAAACTGTTTTTT. The full variable domain, its missing parts supplied by reference TRBV7-2 and TRBJ1-4, is GAGVSQSPSNKVTEKGKDVELRCDPISGHTALYWYRQSLGQGLEFLIYFQGNSAPDKSGLPSDRFSAERTGGSVSTLTIQRTQQEDSAVYLCASSLVGQGLPEKLFFGSGTQLSVL.